This entry features one T cell receptor (beta chain) sequence. The data stem from a study of shared clonotypes between healthy human individuals. The data were produced by immunoSEQ multiplex PCR, yet TCRdb's version contains in-frame clones alone and is incomplete. Found here are 1,100,000 or so clones, around 82% of them singletons; the top ten hold under 0.65%. The germline V gene has CDR1 MNHNY and CDR2 SVGAGI (reference sequence). Unmatched junction bases numbered 7, after V lost 6 bases and J lost 2 bases. The CDR3 loop spans 16 amino acids. Sequencing was carried out using memory CD4+ T cells from PBMCs. This sample's subset: CD45RA-negative fraction. This TCR was sampled from a man aged 18 to 29 in good health. Some clones in this sample may be carry-over from other donors' samples. This chain connects TRBV6-6 to TRBJ1-3, with 10 positions matching TRBD1. CDR3 in DNA: TGTGCCAGCAGAGAGCCCGGGACAGGGGCTGGAAACACCATATATTTT. Translation gives CASREPGTGAGNTIYF.